This T cell receptor beta chain was documented in a study of spatial heterogeneity in lung cancer. Study-wide results and limits: Tumor TCRs that were ubiquitous and expanded showed up in blood more at resection than follow-up.

This clonotype was seen more than once but under ten times. Its matching antigen is unknown. The CDR3 covers 12 residues. CDR1 is DFQATT and CDR2 is SNEGSKA in the germline V gene (reference sequence). The V gene lost 3 bases and the J gene lost 5 bases, with 9 bases spanning the gap. This sample's time point: sample taken at primary tumor resection. Researchers sequenced whole RNA taken from tumor, nontumor lung or frozen PBMC without sorting. Using its own MiXCR run on the 5' RACE reads, TCRdb lists one record per CDR3 protein. Seen here are tens of thousands of distinct CDR3 sequences, about 7.8% observed once, and the top ten hold about 6.8%.

This chain connects TRBV20-1 to TRBJ2-3; D is possibly TRBD1 (5 bases). The source is a male donor with early-stage non-small cell lung cancer. The sample was PBMCs, taken at surgery. The CDR3 spells CSARIREDTQYF. DNA for the CDR3: TGCAGTGCTAGGATCAGGGAAGATACGCAGTATTTT.